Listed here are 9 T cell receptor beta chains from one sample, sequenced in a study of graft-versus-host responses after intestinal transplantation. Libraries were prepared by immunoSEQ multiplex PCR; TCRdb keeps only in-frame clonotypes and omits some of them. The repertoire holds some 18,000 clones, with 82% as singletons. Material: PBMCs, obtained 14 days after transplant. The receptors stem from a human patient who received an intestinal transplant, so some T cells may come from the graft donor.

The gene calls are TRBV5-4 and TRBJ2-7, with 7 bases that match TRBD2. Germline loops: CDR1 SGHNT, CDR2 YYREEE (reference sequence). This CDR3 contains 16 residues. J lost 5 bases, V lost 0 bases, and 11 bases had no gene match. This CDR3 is CASSLVCGREGHEQYF. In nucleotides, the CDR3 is TGTGCCAGCAGCTTGGTCTGTGGCAGGGAGGGTCACGAGCAGTACTTC.

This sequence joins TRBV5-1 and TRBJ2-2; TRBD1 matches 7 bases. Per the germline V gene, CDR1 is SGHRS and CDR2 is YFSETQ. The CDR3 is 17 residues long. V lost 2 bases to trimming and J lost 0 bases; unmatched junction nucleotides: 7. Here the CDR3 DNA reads TGCGCCAGCAGCTTTTCCCTCGGGACAGCGAACACCGGGGAGCTGTTTTTT. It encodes CASSFSLGTANTGELFF.

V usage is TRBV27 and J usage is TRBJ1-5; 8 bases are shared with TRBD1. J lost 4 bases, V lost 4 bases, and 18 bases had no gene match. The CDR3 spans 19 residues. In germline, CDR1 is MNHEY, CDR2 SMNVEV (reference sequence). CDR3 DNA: TGTGCCAGCAGTTCATTCGGACAGGGTGGGTCCCCAAGGAATCAGCCCCAGCATTTT. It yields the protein CASSSFGQGGSPRNQPQHF.

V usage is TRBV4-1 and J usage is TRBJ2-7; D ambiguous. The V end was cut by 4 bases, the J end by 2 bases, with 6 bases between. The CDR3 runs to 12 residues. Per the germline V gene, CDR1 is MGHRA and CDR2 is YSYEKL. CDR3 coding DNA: TGCGCCAGCAGCCGTGACACCTACGAGCAGTACTTC. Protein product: CASSRDTYEQYF.

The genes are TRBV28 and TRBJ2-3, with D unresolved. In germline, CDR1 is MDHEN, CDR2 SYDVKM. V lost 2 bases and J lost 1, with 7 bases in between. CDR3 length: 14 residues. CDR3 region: CASSLQPRTDTQYF. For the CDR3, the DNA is TGTGCCAGCAGTTTACAGCCCCGCACAGATACGCAGTATTTT.

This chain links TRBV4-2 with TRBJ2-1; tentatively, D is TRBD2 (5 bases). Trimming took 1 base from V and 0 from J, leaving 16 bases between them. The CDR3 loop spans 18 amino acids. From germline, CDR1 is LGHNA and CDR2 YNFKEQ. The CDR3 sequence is CASSQAPRTSYSYNEQFF. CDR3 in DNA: TGTGCCAGCAGCCAAGCACCCCGGACTTCCTACTCCTACAATGAGCAGTTCTTC.

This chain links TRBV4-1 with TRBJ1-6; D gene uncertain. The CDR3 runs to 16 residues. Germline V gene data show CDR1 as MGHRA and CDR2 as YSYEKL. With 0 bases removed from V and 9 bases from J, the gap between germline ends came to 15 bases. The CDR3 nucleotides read TGCGCCAGCAGCCAAGAGGGTCACACCTTAATTTCACCCCTCCACTTT. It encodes CASSQEGHTLISPLHF.

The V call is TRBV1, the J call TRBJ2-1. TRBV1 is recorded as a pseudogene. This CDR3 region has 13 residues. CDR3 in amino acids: CTSSLPSYNEQFF. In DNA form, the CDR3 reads TGCACCAGCAGCCTACCCTCCTACAATGAGCAGTTCTTC.

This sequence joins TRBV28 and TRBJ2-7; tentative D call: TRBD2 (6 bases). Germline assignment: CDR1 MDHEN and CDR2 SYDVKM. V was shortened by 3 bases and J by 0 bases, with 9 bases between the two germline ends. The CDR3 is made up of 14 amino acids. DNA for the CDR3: TGTGCCAGCAGTTTTCCGGGAGCCTCCTACGAGCAGTACTTC. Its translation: CASSFPGASYEQYF.